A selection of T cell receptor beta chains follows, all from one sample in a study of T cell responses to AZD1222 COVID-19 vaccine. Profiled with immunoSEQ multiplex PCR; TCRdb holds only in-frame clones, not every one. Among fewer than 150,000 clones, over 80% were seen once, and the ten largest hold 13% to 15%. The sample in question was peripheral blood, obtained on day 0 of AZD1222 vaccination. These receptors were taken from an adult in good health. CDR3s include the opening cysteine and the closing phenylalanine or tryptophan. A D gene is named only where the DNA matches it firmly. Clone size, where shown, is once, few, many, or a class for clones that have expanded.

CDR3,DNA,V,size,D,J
CASSRTGSNYGYTF,TGTGCCAGCAGCCGGACAGGGTCGAACTATGGCTACACCTTC,TRBV27,NA,TRBD1,TRBJ1-2
CASSAQGRGNTGELFF,TGTGCCAGCAGCGCGCAGGGGCGAGGTAACACCGGGGAGCTGTTTTTT,TRBV9,few,NA,TRBJ2-2
CASSLGPGGDTQYF,TGTGCCAGCAGCTTAGGGCCCGGAGGGGATACGCAGTATTTT,TRBV11-2,few,NA,TRBJ2-3
CASSFIMAPMSSGYTF,TGTGCCAGCAGCTTTATTATGGCACCCATGTCGTCTGGCTACACCTTC,TRBV5-8,NA,NA,TRBJ1-2
CASSSLAGELFF,TGTGCCAGCAGCTCCCTGGCTGGGGAGCTGTTTTTT,TRBV7-9,few,NA,TRBJ2-2
CASSTPHGDTQYF,TGTGCCAGCAGTACCCCGCACGGGGATACGCAGTATTTT,TRBV27,NA,NA,TRBJ2-3
CASSSTTDGRTDTQYF,TGTGCCAGCAGTTCGACAACCGACGGACGCACAGATACGCAGTATTTT,TRBV13,NA,NA,TRBJ2-3
CASSLWTASSTDTQYF,TGTGCCAGCAGCTTGTGGACGGCCTCTAGCACAGATACGCAGTATTTT,TRBV5-4,NA,NA,TRBJ2-3
CASTQGFGNEQFF,TGTGCCAGCACCCAAGGCTTTGGGAATGAGCAGTTCTTC,TRBV7-9,NA,NA,TRBJ2-1
CATSEGTSRRRNEQFF,TGTGCCACCAGTGAGGGGACTTCCCGTAGACGGAATGAGCAGTTCTTC,TRBV24-1,NA,NA,TRBJ2-1